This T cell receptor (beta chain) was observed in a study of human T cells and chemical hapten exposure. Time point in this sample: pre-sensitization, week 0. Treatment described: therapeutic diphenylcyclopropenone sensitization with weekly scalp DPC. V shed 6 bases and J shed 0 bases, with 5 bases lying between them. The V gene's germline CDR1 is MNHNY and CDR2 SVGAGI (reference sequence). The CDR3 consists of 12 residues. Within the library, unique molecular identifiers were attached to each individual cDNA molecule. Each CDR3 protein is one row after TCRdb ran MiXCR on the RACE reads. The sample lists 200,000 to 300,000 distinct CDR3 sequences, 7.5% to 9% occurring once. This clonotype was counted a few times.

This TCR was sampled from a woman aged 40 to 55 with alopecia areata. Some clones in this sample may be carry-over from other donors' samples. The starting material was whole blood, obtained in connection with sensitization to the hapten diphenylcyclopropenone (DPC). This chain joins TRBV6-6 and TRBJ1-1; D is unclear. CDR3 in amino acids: CASRVLNTEAFF. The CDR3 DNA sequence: TGTGCCAGCAGGGTTTTGAACACTGAAGCTTTCTTT.